This T cell receptor (beta chain) was retrieved from a study of cytomegalovirus exposure and HLA in healthy donors. TCRdb's copy holds only in-frame clones and misses some; the assay was immunoSEQ multiplex PCR. The repertoire has some 110,000 clones, more than 75% of them found once; the top ten carry around 5.1%. For this clone: Its antigen is not known.

Findings of the study overall: Three of the chains that were CMV-associated were confirmed in vitro to be specific for CMV antigens. In the approximately 120 validation repertoires, a later analysis found that first-cohort TCR clusters tended to co-occur.

The donors were part of the validation cohort, which consisted of roughly 120 subjects and was separate from the first cohort of 670 or so subjects. The sequenced sample was PBMCs. The source is a man younger than 35 in good health and CMV-seronegative.

The CDR3 here is CASSIDPRYSNQPQHF. Written as DNA, the CDR3 is TGTGCCAGTAGTATAGATCCCCGGTATAGCAATCAGCCCCAGCATTTT. The chain employs TRBV19 and TRBJ1-5; no definite D call. Germline CDR1 and CDR2: LNHDA and SQIVND (reference sequence). V gave up 0 bases and J gave up 0 bases, with 9 bases separating them. This CDR3 is 16 amino acids long.